The source of this TCR beta chain is a study of cytotoxic CD8 clonotypes in ibrutinib-treated CLL. Across the study: Results showed about 24 partial and 2 complete responses; following median around 73 months, approximately 15 remained remitted, about 12 advanced. Response samples were obtained once patients had received a median 12 months of treatment, range 6 to 36. Study results and caveats: Public clonotypes proved infrequent, and on treatment they shrank or remained steady.

This clone occurred a few times. Its antigen is currently unknown. The germline CDR1 and CDR2 sequences are LGHNA and YNFKEQ. The CDR3 totals 14 residues. Trimming removed 1 base from V and 7 bases from J, with 11 bases in between. This table comes from immunoSEQ multiplex PCR, and its TCRdb copy is limited to in-frame clones, with some not included. The sample carries 120,000 to 150,000 clones, about 72% recorded once. This chain links TRBV4-2 with TRBJ1-5; TRBD1 might be the D (5 bases). The source of this sequence is a human donor with chronic lymphocytic leukemia. The material sequenced was PBMCs, taken after 12 months of ibrutinib treatment. CDR3 loop: CASSQALQGQPQHF. Here the CDR3 DNA reads TGTGCCAGCAGCCAAGCCCTCCAGGGACAGCCCCAGCATTTT.